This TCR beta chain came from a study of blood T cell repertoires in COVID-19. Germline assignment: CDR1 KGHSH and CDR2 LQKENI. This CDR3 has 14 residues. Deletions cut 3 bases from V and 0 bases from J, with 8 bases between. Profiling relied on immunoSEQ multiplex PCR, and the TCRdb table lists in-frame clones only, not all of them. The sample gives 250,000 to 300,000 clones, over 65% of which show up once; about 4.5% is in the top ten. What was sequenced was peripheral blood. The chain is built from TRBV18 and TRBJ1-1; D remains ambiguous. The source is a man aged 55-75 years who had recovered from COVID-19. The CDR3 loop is CASSPRALNTEAFF. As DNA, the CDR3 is TGTGCCAGCTCACCGCGGGCGCTGAACACTGAAGCTTTCTTT.